This passage covers 22 T cell receptor beta chains from one sample sequenced in a study of blood T cell repertoires in COVID-19. The protocol was immunoSEQ multiplex PCR, while the TCRdb copy is restricted to in-frame clones and leaves out a portion. Of some 340,000 clones listed, roughly nine tenths are singletons. Sequenced: PBMCs or T cells enriched from blood (not recorded which). The receptors originated from a woman in her twenties or thirties who had been exposed to COVID-19.

This chain connects TRBV7-6 to TRBJ2-5, with 7 bases lining up with TRBD1. The CDR3 covers 14 residues. The germline gives CDR1 SGHVS, CDR2 FNYEAQ. Unmatched junction bases numbered 13, after V lost 6 bases and J lost 9 bases. CDR3 residues: CASSITGAVTAQYF. In DNA form, the CDR3 reads TGTGCCAGCAGTATAACAGGGGCCGTAACGGCCCAGTACTTC.

This chain joins TRBV7-2 and TRBJ2-7, with 7 bases identical to TRBD1. The CDR3 is made up of 15 amino acids. CDR1 is SGHTA and CDR2 is FQGNSA in the germline V gene. V lost 5 bases, J lost 0 bases, and 7 bases stayed unmatched. CDR3 DNA sequence: TGTGCCAGCAGCCGCCGAGAGGGGGCCTCCTACGAGCAGTACTTC. This encodes CASSRREGASYEQYF.

This clone appeared a single time. V and J are TRBV10-3 and TRBJ2-1, with 7 bases lining up with TRBD1. The CDR3 contains 14 residues. Germline V gene data show CDR1 as ENHRY and CDR2 as SYGVKD. The J segment lost 1 base and the V segment lost 11 bases, leaving 8 bases of the junction unmatched. The CDR3 protein is CAVLGQESYNEQFF. The CDR3 coding sequence is TGTGCCGTCCTAGGACAGGAGTCCTACAATGAGCAGTTCTTC.

The rearrangement joins TRBV19 to TRBJ2-2; maybe TRBD2 (5 bases). The germline V and J ends were trimmed by 3 bases and 5 bases, with 10 bases remaining between them. The CDR3 length is 14 residues. The germline gives CDR1 LNHDA, CDR2 SQIVND (reference sequence). CDR3 coding DNA: TGTGCCAGTAGTATCCAATCGGGGACCGGGGAGCTGTTTTTT. This gives the protein CASSIQSGTGELFF.

This chain joins TRBV11-1 and TRBJ2-7; TRBD1 aligns across 7 bases. This CDR3 spans 15 amino acids. The germline CDR1 and CDR2 sequences are SGHAT and FQDESV (reference sequence). Losses at the gene ends were 5 bases for V and 4 bases for J; bases not matched to a gene: 11. The CDR3 loop is CASSPGQIAVYEQYF. CDR3 bases: TGTGCCAGCAGCCCGGGACAGATAGCTGTTTACGAGCAGTACTTC.

The J gene is TRBJ1-4, the V gene TRBV5-4, with TRBD1 as a possible D gene (5 bases). V was shortened by 4 bases and J by 2 bases, with 12 bases between the two germline ends. Per the germline V gene, CDR1 is SGHNT and CDR2 is YYREEE (reference sequence). This CDR3 region has 15 residues. The CDR3 reads CASSLGRGTNEKLFF. For the CDR3, the DNA is TGTGCCAGCAGCCTCGGAAGGGGTACTAATGAAAAACTGTTTTTT.

The V gene is TRBV20-1, the J gene TRBJ1-4; D not resolved. V was shortened by 3 bases and J by 4 bases, with 18 bases between the two germline ends. The V gene's germline CDR1 is DFQATT and CDR2 SNEGSKA (reference sequence). The CDR3 has 16 residues. The CDR3 spells CSASGQVYALNEKLFF. The CDR3 DNA is TGCAGTGCTAGTGGTCAGGTGTACGCACTTAATGAAAAACTGTTTTTT.

The gene calls are TRBV19 and TRBJ2-5, with 12 positions matching TRBD2. Germline CDR1 LNHDA, CDR2 SQIVND (reference sequence). CDR3 size: 14 residues. Trimming removed 6 bases from V and 5 bases from J; junction bases left unmatched: 4. The CDR3 region is CASRTSGGRETQYF. The CDR3 nucleotides read TGTGCCAGTAGGACTAGCGGGGGACGCGAGACCCAGTACTTC.

The V gene is TRBV10-3, the J gene TRBJ1-1, with 8 nucleotides matching TRBD1. V trimming: 8 bases; J trimming: 1 base; junction bases outside the gene matches: 0. CDR3 length equals 12 residues. Germline-derived CDR1 and CDR2 are ENHRY and SYGVKD. The chain's CDR3 is CAIGQGNTEAFF. CDR3 in DNA: TGTGCCATCGGACAGGGGAACACTGAAGCTTTCTTT.

The CDR3 region is CATQAVGQPQHF. In DNA form, the CDR3 reads TGTGCCACCCAGGCAGTAGGCCAGCCCCAGCATTTT. The rearrangement uses TRBV24-1 and TRBJ1-5; D call uncertain. The germline gives CDR1 KGHDR, CDR2 SFDVKD. V dropped 9 bases and J dropped 7 bases, with 12 bases sitting between them. The CDR3 has 12 residues.

This clone appeared once. The gene calls are TRBV5-1 and TRBJ2-3; 7 positions agree with TRBD2. The CDR3 covers 15 residues. Trimming at V came to 2 bases and at J to 6 bases, leaving 9 bases not matched to a gene. Germline CDR1 is SGHRS and CDR2 is YFSETQ. DNA of the CDR3: TGCGCCAGCAGCTTACCTAGCGGCGGCTGGGATACGCAGTATTTT. It specifies CASSLPSGGWDTQYF.

The chain joins TRBV27 to TRBJ1-2; D gene ambiguous. Trimming cost V 3 bases and J 6 bases, with 17 bases left between them. The CDR3 runs to 15 residues. Germline assignment: CDR1 MNHEY and CDR2 SMNVEV (reference sequence). The CDR3 coding sequence is TGTGCCAGCAGTTTCGGGCGAACGAGGGTAGATGGCTACACCTTC. Translated: CASSFGRTRVDGYTF.

The chain carries TRBV4-1 and TRBJ2-7; D possibly corresponds to TRBD2 (6 bases). V was pared by 4 bases and J by 5 bases, with 15 bases between. CDR1 is MGHRA and CDR2 is YSYEKL in the germline V gene. The CDR3 sequence is 14 residues long. The CDR3 is CASSPGRGGDEQYF. The CDR3 DNA sequence: TGCGCCAGCAGCCCCGGCCGAGGCGGGGACGAGCAGTACTTC.

This clone was observed once. The chain joins TRBV7-6 to TRBJ1-4, with D uncertain. CDR1 and CDR2 (germline): SGHVS, FNYEAQ. The V end was cut by 1 base, the J end by 0 bases, with 9 bases between. The CDR3 length is 16 residues. Here the CDR3 reads CASSLGRLSTNEKLFF. The CDR3 region has the DNA TGTGCCAGCAGCTTAGGCAGGCTTTCAACTAATGAAAAACTGTTTTTT.

This clone was recorded only once. This chain uses TRBV2 with TRBJ2-1; 9 nucleotides match TRBD1. The CDR3 has 14 residues. The germline CDR1 and CDR2 sequences are SNHLY and FYNNEI. V was pared by 8 bases and J by 7 bases, with 9 bases of the junction left unmatched. In DNA, the CDR3 is TGTGCCAGCCAGGGACAGGGATGGGGGAATGAGCAGTTCTTC. Translation gives CASQGQGWGNEQFF.

V is TRBV6-6 and J is TRBJ1-4; a weak D match, TRBD1 (5 bases). With 11 bases removed from V and 1 base from J, the gap between germline ends came to 17 bases. Germline V gives CDR1 MNHNY, CDR2 SVGAGI (reference sequence). The CDR3 extends over 15 amino acids. This CDR3 reads CAGSSGTRTNEKLFF. In nucleotides, the CDR3 is TGTGCCGGCTCCTCGGGGACTAGAACTAATGAAAAACTGTTTTTT.

The genes are TRBV6-5 and TRBJ1-4; 7 positions match TRBD1. V shed 8 bases, J shed 7 bases, and the junction held 10 bases outside the gene matches. The CDR3 spans 14 residues. Germline CDR1 is MNHEY and CDR2 is SVGAGI. CDR3 DNA: TGTGCCAGCTTGCGGCCAGGGGGACTTGAAAAACTGTTTTTT. This sequence encodes CASLRPGGLEKLFF.

This clone was counted a single time. V and J are TRBV5-1 and TRBJ1-1, with D possibly being TRBD1 (5 bases). The ends were cut back, 4 bases at V and 0 bases at J, with 10 bases in the middle. Germline values: CDR1 SGHRS, CDR2 YFSETQ. This CDR3 contains 14 residues. In DNA form, the CDR3 reads TGCGCCAGCAGCGACAGACCCTTGAACACTGAAGCTTTCTTT. This codes for CASSDRPLNTEAFF.

In this sample, this clone turned up a few times. The V and J genes are TRBV10-3 and TRBJ1-2, with 8 nucleotides matching TRBD1. Trimming at V came to 2 bases and at J to 7 bases, leaving 6 bases not matched to a gene. CDR3 length: 14 residues. Germline CDR1 reads ENHRY; CDR2 reads SYGVKD. The CDR3 here is CAISEDRGYSGYTF. CDR3 nucleotides: TGTGCCATCAGTGAGGACAGGGGCTATAGTGGCTACACCTTC.

This clone came up once. The chain uses TRBV6-5 and TRBJ1-1; D call uncertain. V was clipped by 2 bases and J by 3 bases, with 7 bases between them. The CDR3 runs 13 residues. Germline V gene data show CDR1 as MNHEY and CDR2 as SVGAGI. Here the CDR3 reads CASSYEADTEAFF. CDR3 DNA: TGTGCCAGCAGTTACGAGGCGGACACTGAAGCTTTCTTT.

The chain links TRBV5-4 to TRBJ1-1, with TRBD1 matching 8 bases. The CDR3 runs 12 residues. Per the germline V gene, CDR1 is SGHNT and CDR2 is YYREEE (reference sequence). V lost 4 bases to trimming and J lost 10 bases; unmatched junction nucleotides: 6. The CDR3 DNA reads as TGTGCCAGCAGCGCGGACGGGACAGGAGCTTTCTTT. Translation gives CASSADGTGAFF. Full variable domain (rest looked up from reference TRBV5-4 and TRBJ1-1): ETGVTQSPTHLIKTRGQQVTLRCSSQSGHNTVSWYQQALGQGPQFIFQYYREEENGRGNFPPRFSGLQFPNYSSELNVNALELDDSALYLCASSADGTGAFFGQGTRLTVV.

This chain links TRBV4-2 with TRBJ2-3; 8 bases align to TRBD2. This CDR3 spans 15 amino acids. The germline V gene encodes CDR1 LGHNA and CDR2 YNFKEQ. The trim removed 5 bases at V and 6 bases at J, leaving 10 bases unmatched. The CDR3 nucleotides read TGTGCCAGCAGCTCCCAGCGGGGGCCAAGGGATACGCAGTATTTT. This encodes CASSSQRGPRDTQYF.